Below, one T cell receptor (beta chain) is given with its context. Its cognate antigen is unknown. The CDR3 has 18 amino acids. The V segment lost 2 bases and the J segment 7 bases; nucleotides outside the gene matches: 14. Germline V CDR1 and CDR2: SGHDT, YYEEEE. The PCR employed 60 Vbeta primers together with 13 Jbeta primers. Sequenced by immunoSEQ multiplex PCR; TCRdb stores in-frame clones only, minus some. The profile shows tens of thousands of clones, roughly three quarters of them singletons. These data belong to a study of cytomegalovirus exposure and HLA in healthy donors. Study-level points and caveats: In vitro, a few CMV-associated chains proved specific for CMV antigens. Donor immune exposure was known only as CMV serostatus. Investigators reported approximately 150 TCR beta chains as tied to cytomegalovirus.

V and J are TRBV5-6 and TRBJ1-6, with 8 bases identical to TRBD1. The TCR originated in a man aged 25 to 40 in good health and CMV-seronegative. Input material: PBMCs. The CDR3 DNA reads as TGTGCCAGCAGCTTCCCCCCGGCAGGGGGCTTGGGGAATTCACCCCTCCACTTT. It codes for CASSFPPAGGLGNSPLHF.